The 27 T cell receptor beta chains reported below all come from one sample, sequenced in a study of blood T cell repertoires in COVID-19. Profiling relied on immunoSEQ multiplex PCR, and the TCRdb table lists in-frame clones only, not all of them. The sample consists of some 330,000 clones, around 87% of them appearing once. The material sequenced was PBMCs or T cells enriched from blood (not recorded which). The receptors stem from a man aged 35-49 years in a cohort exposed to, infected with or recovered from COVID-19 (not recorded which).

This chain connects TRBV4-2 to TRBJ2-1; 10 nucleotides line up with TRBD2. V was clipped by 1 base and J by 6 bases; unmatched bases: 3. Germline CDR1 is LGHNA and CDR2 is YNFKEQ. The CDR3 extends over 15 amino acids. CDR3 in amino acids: CASSQGTSGLNEQFF. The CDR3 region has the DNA TGTGCCAGCAGCCAAGGGACTAGCGGACTCAATGAGCAGTTCTTC.

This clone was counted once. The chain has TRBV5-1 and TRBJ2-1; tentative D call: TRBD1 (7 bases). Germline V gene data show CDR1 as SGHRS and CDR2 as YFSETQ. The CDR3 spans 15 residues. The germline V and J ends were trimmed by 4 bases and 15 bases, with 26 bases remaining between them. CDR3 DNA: TGCGCCAGCAGCCCAGGGTCTGTCGGGGGACAGAAAGGGTTCTTC. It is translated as CASSPGSVGGQKGFF.

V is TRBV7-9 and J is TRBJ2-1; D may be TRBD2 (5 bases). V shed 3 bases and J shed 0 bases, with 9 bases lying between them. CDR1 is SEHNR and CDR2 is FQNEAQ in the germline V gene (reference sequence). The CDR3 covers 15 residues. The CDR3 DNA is TGTGCCAGCAGCTTTGACGGGAACTCCTACAATGAGCAGTTCTTC. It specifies CASSFDGNSYNEQFF.

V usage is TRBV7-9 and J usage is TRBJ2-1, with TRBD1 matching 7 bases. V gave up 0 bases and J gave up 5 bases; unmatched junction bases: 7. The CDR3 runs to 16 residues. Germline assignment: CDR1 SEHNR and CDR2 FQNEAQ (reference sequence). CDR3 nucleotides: TGTGCCAGCAGCTTAGCTGTGACAGGGTTTAACAATGAGCAGTTCTTC. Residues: CASSLAVTGFNNEQFF. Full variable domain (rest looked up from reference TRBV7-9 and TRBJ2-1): DTGVSQNPRHKITKRGQNVTFRCDPISEHNRLYWYRQTLGQGPEFLTYFQNEAQLEKSRLLSDRFSAERPKGSFSTLEIQRTEQGDSAMYLCASSLAVTGFNNEQFFGPGTRLTVL.

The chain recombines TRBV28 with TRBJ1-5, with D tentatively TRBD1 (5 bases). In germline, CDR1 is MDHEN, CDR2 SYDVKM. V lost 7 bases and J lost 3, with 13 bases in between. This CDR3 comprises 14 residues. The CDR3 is CASNLGQSNQPQHF. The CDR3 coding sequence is TGTGCCAGCAATCTTGGACAATCCAATCAGCCCCAGCATTTT.

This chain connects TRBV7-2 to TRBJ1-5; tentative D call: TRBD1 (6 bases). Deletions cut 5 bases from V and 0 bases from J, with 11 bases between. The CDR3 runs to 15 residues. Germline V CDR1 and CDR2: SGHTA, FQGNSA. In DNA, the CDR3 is TGTGCCAGCAGCCTAGAGACAGGTAGCAATCAGCCCCAGCATTTT. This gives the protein CASSLETGSNQPQHF.

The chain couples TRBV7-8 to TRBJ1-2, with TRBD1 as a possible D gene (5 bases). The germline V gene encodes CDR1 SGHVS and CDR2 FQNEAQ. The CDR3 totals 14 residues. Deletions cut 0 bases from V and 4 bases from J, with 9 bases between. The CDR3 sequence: CASSLAGRAYGYTF. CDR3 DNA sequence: TGTGCCAGCAGCTTAGCTGGCAGGGCCTATGGCTACACCTTC.

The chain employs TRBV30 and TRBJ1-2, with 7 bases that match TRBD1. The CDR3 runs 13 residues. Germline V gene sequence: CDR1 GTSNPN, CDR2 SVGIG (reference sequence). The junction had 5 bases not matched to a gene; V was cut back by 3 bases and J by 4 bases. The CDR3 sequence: CAWRPGTVYGYTF. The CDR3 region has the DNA TGTGCCTGGAGACCCGGGACAGTCTATGGCTACACCTTC.

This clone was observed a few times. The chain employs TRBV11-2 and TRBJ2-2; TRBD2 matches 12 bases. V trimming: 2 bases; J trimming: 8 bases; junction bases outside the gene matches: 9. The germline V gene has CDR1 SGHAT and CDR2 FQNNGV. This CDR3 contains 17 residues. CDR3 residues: CASSLRSTSGSPGELFF. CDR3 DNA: TGTGCCAGCAGCTTACGGTCGACTAGCGGGAGTCCGGGGGAGCTGTTTTTT.

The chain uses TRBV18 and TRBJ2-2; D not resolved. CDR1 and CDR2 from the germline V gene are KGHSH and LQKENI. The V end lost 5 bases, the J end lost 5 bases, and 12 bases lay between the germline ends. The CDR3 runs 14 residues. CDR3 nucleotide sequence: TGTGCCAGCTCAAGAGACACCCTGACCGGGGAGCTGTTTTTT. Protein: CASSRDTLTGELFF.

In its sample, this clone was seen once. Here the CDR3 DNA reads TGCAGCGGAACACAGGGGGGGACTGAAGCTTTCTTT. Translating gives CSGTQGGTEAFF. The gene calls are TRBV29-1 and TRBJ1-1; TRBD1 matches at 8 bases. V was pared by 7 bases and J by 5 bases, with 6 bases of the junction left unmatched. There are 12 residues in the CDR3. Germline V gene lookup returns CDR1 SQVTM and CDR2 ANQGSEA.

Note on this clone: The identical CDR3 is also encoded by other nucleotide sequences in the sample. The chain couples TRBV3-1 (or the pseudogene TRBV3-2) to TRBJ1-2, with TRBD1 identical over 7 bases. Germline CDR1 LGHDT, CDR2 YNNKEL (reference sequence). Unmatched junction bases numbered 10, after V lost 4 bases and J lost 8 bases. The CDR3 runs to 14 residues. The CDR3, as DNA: TGTGCCAGCAGCCCCACCTTGACAGGGCAAGGCTACACCTTC. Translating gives CASSPTLTGQGYTF.

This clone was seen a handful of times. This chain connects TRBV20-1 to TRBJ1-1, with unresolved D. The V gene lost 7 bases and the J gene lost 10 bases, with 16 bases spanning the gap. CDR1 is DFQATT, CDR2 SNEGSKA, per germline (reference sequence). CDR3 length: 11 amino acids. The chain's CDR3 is CSGSGNRVAFF. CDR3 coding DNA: TGCAGTGGAAGTGGAAACCGGGTAGCTTTCTTT.

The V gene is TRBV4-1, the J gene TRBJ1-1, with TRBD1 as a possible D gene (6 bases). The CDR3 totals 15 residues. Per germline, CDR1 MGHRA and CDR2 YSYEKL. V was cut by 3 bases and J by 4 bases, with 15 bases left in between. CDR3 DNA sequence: TGCGCCAGCAGCCAGGTACAGGGAAAGGTCACTGAAGCTTTCTTT. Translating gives CASSQVQGKVTEAFF.

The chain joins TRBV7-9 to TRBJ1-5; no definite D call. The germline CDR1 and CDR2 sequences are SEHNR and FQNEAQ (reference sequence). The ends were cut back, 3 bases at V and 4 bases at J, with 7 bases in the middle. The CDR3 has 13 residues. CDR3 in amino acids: CASSFLENQPQHF. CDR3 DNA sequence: TGTGCCAGCAGCTTTCTAGAGAATCAGCCCCAGCATTTT.

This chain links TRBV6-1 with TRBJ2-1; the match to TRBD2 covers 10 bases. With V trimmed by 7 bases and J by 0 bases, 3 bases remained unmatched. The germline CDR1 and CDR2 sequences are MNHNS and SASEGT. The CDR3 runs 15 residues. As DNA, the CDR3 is TGTGCCAGCACTCCTAGCGGGAGCTCCTACAATGAGCAGTTCTTC. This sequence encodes CASTPSGSSYNEQFF.

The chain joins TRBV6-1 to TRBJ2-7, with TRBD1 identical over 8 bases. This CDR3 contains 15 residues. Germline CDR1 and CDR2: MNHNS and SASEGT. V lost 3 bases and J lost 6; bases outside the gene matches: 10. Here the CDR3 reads CASSDKQGVSAEQYF. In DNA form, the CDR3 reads TGTGCCAGCAGTGACAAACAGGGGGTATCCGCCGAGCAGTACTTC.

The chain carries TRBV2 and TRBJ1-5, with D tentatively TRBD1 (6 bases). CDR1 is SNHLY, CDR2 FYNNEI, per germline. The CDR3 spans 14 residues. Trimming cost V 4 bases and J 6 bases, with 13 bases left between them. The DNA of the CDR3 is TGTGCCAGCAGTGGGCAGGGGAAGTTTCAGCCCCAGCATTTT. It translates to CASSGQGKFQPQHF. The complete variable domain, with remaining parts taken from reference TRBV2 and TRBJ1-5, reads EPEVTQTPSHQVTQMGQEVILRCVPISNHLYFYWYRQILGQKVEFLVSFYNNEISEKSEIFDDQFSVERPDGSNFTLKIRSTKLEDSAMYFCASSGQGKFQPQHFGDGTRLSIL.

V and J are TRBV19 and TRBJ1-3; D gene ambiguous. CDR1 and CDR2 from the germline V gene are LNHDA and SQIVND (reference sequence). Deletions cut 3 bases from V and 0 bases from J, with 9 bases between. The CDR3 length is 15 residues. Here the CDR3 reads CASSIASLSGNTIYF. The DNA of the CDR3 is TGTGCCAGTAGTATTGCGAGCCTCTCTGGAAACACCATATATTTT.

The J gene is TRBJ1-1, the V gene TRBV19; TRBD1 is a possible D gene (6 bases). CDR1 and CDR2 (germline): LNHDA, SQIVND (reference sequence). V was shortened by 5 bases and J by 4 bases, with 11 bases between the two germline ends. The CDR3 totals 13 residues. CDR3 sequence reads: CASSVRTVTEAFF. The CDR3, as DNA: TGTGCCAGTAGTGTCCGGACAGTCACTGAAGCTTTCTTT.

The CDR3 DNA is TGTGCCAGCCGGGTTTCCGGCACCGGGGAGCTGTTTTTT. Translation: CASRVSGTGELFF. J is TRBJ2-2 and V is TRBV27; D gene uncertain. This CDR3 spans 13 amino acids. Germline V gene data show CDR1 as MNHEY and CDR2 as SMNVEV (reference sequence). V was clipped by 8 bases and J by 4 bases, with 11 bases between them.

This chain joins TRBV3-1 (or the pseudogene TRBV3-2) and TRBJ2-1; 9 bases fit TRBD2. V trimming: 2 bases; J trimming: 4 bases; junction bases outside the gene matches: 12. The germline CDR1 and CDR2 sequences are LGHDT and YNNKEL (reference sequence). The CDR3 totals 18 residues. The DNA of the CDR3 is TGTGCCAGCAGCCAACTGGGAGGGAGAGCGGGGGGTTACAATGAGCAGTTCTTC. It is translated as CASSQLGGRAGGYNEQFF.

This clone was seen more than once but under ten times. This CDR3 is CAWSADRVRFF. In nucleotides, the CDR3 is TGTGCCTGGAGTGCGGACAGGGTTCGGTTCTTC. The chain is built from TRBV30 and TRBJ2-1; 8 bases agree with TRBD1. Germline trimming cut 1 base from V and 15 bases from J; bases unmatched to any gene: 5. The CDR3 sequence is 11 residues long. Per germline, CDR1 GTSNPN and CDR2 SVGIG (reference sequence).

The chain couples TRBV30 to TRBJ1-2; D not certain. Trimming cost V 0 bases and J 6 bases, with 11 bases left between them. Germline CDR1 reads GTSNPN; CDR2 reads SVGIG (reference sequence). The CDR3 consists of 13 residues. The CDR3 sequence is CAWSVSLRDGYTF. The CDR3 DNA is TGTGCCTGGAGTGTATCACTGCGGGATGGCTACACCTTC.

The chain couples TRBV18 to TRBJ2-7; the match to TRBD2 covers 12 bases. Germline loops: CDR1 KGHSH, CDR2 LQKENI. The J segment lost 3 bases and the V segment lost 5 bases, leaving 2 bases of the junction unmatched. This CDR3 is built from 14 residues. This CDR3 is CASSKTSGSYEQYF. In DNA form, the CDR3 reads TGTGCCAGCTCAAAGACTAGCGGGAGCTACGAGCAGTACTTC.

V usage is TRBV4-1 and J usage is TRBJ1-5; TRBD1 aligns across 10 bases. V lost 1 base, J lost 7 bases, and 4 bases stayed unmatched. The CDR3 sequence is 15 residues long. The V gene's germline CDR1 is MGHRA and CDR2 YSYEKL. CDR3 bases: TGCGCCAGCAGCCAAGGACAGGGGGCTAGCCAGCCCCAGCATTTT. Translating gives CASSQGQGASQPQHF.

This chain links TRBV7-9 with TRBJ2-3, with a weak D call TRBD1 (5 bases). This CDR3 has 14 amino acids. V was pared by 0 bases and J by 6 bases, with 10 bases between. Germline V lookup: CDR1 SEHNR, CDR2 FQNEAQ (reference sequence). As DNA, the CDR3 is TGTGCCAGCAGCTTAGCAAGGGGTTGGGATACGCAGTATTTT. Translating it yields CASSLARGWDTQYF.